This T cell receptor (beta chain) emerged from a study of shared clonotypes between healthy human individuals. The donor cohort consisted entirely of Caucasian adults residing in Nashville, Tennessee. The data were produced by immunoSEQ multiplex PCR, yet TCRdb's version contains in-frame clones alone and is incomplete. The top ten hold more than 0.12% of the sample, which has 2 million to 3 million clones, roughly 92% seen once. Points on this clone: Other DNA sequences from this sample encode an identical CDR3 as well.

The trim removed 2 bases at V and 0 bases at J, leaving 4 bases unmatched. The CDR3 covers 15 residues. CDR1 and CDR2 from the germline V gene are SGHTA and FQGNSA. This sequence originates from a man aged 18-30 years in good health. Sequencing was performed on naive CD4+ T cells sorted from blood. Subset specified: CD45RA+ positively selected. The rearrangement joins TRBV7-2 to TRBJ2-7, with 7 bases fitting TRBD2. The CDR3 reads CASSLSGGSSYEQYF. DNA for the CDR3: TGTGCCAGCAGCTTATCAGGCGGGAGCTCCTACGAGCAGTACTTC.